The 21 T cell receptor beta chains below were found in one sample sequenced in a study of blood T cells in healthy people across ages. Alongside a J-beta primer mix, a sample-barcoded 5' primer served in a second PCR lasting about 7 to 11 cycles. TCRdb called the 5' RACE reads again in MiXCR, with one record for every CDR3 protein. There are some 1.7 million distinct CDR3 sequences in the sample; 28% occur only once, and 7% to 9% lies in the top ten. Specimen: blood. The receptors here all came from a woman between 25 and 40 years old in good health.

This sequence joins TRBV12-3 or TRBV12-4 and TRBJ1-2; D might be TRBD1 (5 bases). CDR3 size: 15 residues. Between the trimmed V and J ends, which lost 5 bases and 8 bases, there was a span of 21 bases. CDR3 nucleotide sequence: TGTGCCAGCAGTCCCCTTGGGTCCCTCCAGGGAGGCTACACCTTC. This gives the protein CASSPLGSLQGGYTF.

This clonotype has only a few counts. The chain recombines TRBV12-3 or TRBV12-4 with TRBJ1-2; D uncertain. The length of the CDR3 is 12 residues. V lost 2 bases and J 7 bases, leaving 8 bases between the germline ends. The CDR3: CASSLTPPGYTF. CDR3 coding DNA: TGTGCCAGCAGTTTAACCCCGCCTGGCTACACCTTC.

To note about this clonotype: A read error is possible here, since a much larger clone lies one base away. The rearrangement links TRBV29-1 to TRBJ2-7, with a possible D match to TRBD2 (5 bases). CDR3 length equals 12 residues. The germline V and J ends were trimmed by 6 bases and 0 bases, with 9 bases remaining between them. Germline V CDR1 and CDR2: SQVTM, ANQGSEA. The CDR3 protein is CSVRGTSYEQYV. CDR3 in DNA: TGCAGCGTACGGGGAACCTCCTACGAGCAGTACGTC.

The CDR3 reads CASRQDGDSNQPQHF. CDR3 sequence (DNA): TGCGCCAGCAGACAGGACGGGGATAGCAATCAGCCCCAGCATTTT. The genes are TRBV5-1 and TRBJ1-5; TRBD1 is a possible D gene (5 bases). CDR1 and CDR2 from the germline V gene are SGHRS and YFSETQ. The CDR3 totals 15 residues. V was trimmed by 5 bases and J by 0 bases, leaving 12 bases between them.

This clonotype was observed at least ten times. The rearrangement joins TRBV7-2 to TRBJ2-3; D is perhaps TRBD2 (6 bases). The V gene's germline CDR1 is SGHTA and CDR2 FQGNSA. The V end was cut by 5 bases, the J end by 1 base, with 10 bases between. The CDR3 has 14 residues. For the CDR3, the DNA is TGTGCCAGCAGCCAAGAGCGGGGCACAGATACGCAGTATTTT. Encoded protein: CASSQERGTDTQYF.

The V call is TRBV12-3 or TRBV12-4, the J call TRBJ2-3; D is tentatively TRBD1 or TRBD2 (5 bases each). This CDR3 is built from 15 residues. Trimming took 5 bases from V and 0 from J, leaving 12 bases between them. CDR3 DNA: TGTGCCAGCAGTCCCCGGGGCATTAGCACAGATACGCAGTATTTT. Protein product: CASSPRGISTDTQYF.

In nucleotides, the CDR3 is TGTGCCAGCAGCCCCCCCGGGGTTCACACAGATACGCAGTATTTT. Translating gives CASSPPGVHTDTQYF. This chain connects TRBV7-9 to TRBJ2-3; TRBD2 might be the D (5 bases). Trimming took off 5 bases at V and 2 bases at J, with 14 bases between the two ends. Per germline, CDR1 SEHNR and CDR2 FQNEAQ (reference sequence). The CDR3 is made up of 15 amino acids.

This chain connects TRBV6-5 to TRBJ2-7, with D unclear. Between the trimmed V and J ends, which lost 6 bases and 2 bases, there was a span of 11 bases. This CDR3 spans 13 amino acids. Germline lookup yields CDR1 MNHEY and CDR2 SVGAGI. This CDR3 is CASRNDVTYEQYF. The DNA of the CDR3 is TGTGCCAGCAGGAACGATGTAACCTACGAGCAGTACTTC.

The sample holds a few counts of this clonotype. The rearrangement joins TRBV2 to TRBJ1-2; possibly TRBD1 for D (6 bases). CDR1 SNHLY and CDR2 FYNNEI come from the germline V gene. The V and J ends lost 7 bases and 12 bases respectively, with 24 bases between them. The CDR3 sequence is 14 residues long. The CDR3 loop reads CASTLPGAEIRDTF. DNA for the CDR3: TGTGCCAGCACCCTTCCAGGGGCCGAGATTAGGGACACCTTC. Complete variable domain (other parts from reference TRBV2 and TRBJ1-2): EPEVTQTPSHQVTQMGQEVILRCVPISNHLYFYWYRQILGQKVEFLVSFYNNEISEKSEIFDDQFSVERPDGSNFTLKIRSTKLEDSAMYFCASTLPGAEIRDTFGSGTRLTVV.

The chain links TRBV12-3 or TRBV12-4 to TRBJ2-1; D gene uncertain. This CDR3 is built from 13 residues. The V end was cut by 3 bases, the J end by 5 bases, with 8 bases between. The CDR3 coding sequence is TGTGCCAGCAGTTTCAACCTAGACAATGAGCAGTTCTTC. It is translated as CASSFNLDNEQFF.

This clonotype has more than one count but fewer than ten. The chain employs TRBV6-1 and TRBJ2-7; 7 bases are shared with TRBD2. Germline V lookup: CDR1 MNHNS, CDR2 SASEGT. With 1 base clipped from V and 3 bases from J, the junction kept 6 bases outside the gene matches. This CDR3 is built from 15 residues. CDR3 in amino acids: CASSEGLAVDYEQYF. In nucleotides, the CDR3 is TGTGCCAGCAGTGAAGGGCTAGCGGTAGACTACGAGCAGTACTTC.

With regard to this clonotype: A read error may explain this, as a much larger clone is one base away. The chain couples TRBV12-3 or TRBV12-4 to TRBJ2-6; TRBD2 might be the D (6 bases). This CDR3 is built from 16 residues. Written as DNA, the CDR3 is TGTGCCAGCAGCGCCCCTCCGGGAGCTGGGGCCAACGTCCGGACTTTC. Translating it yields CASSAPPGAGANVRTF.

CDR3 amino acids: CSVEPDRVGYEQYF. DNA of the CDR3: TGCAGCGTTGAACCGGACAGGGTAGGCTATGAGCAGTACTTC. The chain joins TRBV29-1 to TRBJ2-4, with 8 bases fitting TRBD1. V lost 2 bases to trimming and J lost 13 bases; unmatched junction nucleotides: 13. This CDR3 contains 14 residues. Germline loops: CDR1 SQVTM, CDR2 ANQGSEA. The variable domain in full, with the rest retrieved from reference TRBV29-1 and TRBJ2-4, is SAVISQKPSRDICQRGTSLTIQCQVDSQVTMMFWYRQQPGQSLTLIATANQGSEATYESGFVIDKFPISRPNLTFSTLTVSNMSPEDSSIYLCSVEPDRVGYEQYFGAGTRLSVL.

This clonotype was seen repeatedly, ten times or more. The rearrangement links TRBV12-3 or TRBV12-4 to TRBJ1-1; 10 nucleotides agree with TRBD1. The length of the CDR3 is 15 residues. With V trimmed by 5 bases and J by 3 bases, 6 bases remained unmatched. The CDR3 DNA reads TGTGCCAGCAGTCCCCGGACAGGGGGGGACACTGAAGCTTTCTTT. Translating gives CASSPRTGGDTEAFF.

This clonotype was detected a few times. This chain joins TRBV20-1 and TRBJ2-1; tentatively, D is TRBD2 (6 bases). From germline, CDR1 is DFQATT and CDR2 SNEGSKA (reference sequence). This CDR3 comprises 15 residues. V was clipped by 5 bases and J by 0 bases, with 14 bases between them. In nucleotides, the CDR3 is TGCAGTGCTGGACGGGACTTGAGCTCCTACAATGAGCAGTTCTTC. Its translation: CSAGRDLSSYNEQFF.

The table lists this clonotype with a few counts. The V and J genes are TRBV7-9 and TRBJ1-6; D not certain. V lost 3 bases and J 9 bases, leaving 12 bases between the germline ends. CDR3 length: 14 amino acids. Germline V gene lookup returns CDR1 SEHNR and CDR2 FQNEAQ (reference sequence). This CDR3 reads CASSFGGIGSPLHF. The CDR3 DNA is TGTGCCAGCAGCTTCGGCGGGATCGGTTCACCCCTCCACTTT.

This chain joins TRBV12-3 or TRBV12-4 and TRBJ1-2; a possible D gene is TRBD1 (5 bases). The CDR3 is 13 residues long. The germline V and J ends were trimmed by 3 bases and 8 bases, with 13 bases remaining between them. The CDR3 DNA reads TGTGCCAGCAGTTTCTCTGGGGCGCGGGGCTACACCTTC. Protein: CASSFSGARGYTF.

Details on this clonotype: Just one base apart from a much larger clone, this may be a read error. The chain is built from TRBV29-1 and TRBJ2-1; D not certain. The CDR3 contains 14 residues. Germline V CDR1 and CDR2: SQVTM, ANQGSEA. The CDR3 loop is CSIEELNPYNEQFF. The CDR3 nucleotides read TGCAGCATTGAAGAGCTAAATCCCTACAATGAGCAGTTCTTC.

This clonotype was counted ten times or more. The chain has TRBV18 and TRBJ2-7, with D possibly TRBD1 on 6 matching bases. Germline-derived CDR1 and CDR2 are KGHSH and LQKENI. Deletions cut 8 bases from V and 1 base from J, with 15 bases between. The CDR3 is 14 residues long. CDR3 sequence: CASSPGTNSYEQYF. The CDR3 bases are TGTGCCAGCAGCCCCGGGACAAATTCCTACGAGCAGTACTTC.

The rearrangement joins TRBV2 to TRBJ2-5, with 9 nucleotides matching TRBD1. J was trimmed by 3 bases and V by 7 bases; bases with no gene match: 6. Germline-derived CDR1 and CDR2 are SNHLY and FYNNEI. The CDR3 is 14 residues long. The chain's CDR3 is CASTYRGQEETQYF. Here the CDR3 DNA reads TGTGCCAGCACCTACAGGGGGCAGGAAGAGACCCAGTACTTC.

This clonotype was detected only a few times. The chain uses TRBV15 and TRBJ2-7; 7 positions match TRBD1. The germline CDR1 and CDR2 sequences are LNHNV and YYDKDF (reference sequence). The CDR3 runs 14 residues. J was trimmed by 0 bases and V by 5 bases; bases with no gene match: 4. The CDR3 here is CATSGTGDSYEQYF. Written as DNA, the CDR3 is TGTGCCACCAGCGGAACAGGGGACTCCTACGAGCAGTACTTC. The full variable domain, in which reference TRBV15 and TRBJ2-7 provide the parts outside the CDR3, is DAMVIQNPRYQVTQFGKPVTLSCSQTLNHNVMYWYQQKSSQAPKLLFHYYDKDFNNEADTPDNFQSRRPNTSFCFLDIRSPGLGDTAMYLCATSGTGDSYEQYFGPGTRLTVT.